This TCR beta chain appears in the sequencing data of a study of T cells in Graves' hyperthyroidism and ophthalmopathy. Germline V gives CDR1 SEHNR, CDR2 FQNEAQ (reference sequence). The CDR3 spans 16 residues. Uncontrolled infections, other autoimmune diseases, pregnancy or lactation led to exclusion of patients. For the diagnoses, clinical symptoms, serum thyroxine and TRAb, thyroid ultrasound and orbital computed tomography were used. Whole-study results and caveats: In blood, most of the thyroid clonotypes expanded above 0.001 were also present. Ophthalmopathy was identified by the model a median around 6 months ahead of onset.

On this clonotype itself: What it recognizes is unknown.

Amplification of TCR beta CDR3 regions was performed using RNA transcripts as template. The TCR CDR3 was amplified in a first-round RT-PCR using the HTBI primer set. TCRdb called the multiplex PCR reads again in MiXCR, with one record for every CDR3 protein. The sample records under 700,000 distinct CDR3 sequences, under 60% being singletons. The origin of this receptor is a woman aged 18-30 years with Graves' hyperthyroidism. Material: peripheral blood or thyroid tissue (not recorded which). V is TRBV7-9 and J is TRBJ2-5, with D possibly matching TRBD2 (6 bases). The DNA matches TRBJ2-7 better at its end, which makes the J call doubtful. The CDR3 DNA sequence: TGTGCCAGCAGCCCCCAGCATGCGGGACTGCGATACGAGCAGTACTTC. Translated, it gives CASSPQHAGLRYEQYF.